This TCR beta chain was recovered during a study of T cell changes during pregnancy in multiple sclerosis. The assay was immunoSEQ multiplex PCR, and TCRdb's table has in-frame clones only and misses some. The sample holds 40,000 to 60,000 clones, 92% seen once. CDR3 length: 11 residues. V was trimmed by 4 bases and J by 5 bases, leaving 5 bases between them. Germline CDR1 and CDR2: SNHLY and FYNNEI. The material was peripheral blood, obtained after pregnancy. The chain carries TRBV2 and TRBJ2-5; D unresolved. The sequence was collected from a female donor with multiple sclerosis, enrolled in a pregnancy study. CDR3 DNA: TGTGCCAGCAGTGTAGAGGAGACCCAGTACTTC. Translating it yields CASSVEETQYF.